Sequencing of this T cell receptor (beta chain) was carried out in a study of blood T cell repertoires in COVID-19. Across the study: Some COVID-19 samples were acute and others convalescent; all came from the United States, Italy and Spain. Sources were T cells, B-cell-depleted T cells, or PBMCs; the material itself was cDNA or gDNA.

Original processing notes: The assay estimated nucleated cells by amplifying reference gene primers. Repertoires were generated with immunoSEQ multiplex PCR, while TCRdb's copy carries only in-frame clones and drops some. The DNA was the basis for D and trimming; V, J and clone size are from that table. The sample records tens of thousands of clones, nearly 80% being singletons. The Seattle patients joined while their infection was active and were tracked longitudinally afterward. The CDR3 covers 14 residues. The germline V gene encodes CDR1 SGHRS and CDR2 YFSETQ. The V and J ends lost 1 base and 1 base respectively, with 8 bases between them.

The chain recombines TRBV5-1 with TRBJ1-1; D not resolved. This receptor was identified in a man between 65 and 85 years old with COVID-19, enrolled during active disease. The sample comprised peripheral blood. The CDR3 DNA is TGCGCCAGCAGCTTGAATCCTACGAACACTGAAGCTTTCTTT. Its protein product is CASSLNPTNTEAFF.